This T cell receptor (beta chain) was observed in a study of shared clonotypes between healthy human individuals. Findings and limits, study-wide: Estimated richness was generally greater in naive than memory subsets. Donor scarcity curtailed the genetic and exposure-history diversity represented herein.

In regard to this clone: Its cognate antigen is unknown.

Assay: immunoSEQ multiplex PCR; the TCRdb copy retains only in-frame clones and omits some. The sample gives roughly 1,000,000 clones, around three quarters of which show up once; more than 0.45% is in the top ten. V lost 0 bases to trimming and J lost 4 bases; unmatched junction nucleotides: 14. Per the germline V gene, CDR1 is LGHNA and CDR2 is YNFKEQ. The CDR3 has 19 amino acids. All the donors were Caucasian adults who lived in Nashville, Tennessee. This chain connects TRBV4-2 to TRBJ2-2; 7 nucleotides line up with TRBD2. The TCR comes from a man aged 18 to 30 in good health. Some clones in this sample may be carry-over from other donors' samples. Input material: memory CD4+ T cells from PBMCs. Subset indicated: CD45RA-negative fraction. The CDR3 sequence is CASSQDVSAGAVGTGELFF. CDR3 DNA: TGTGCCAGCAGCCAAGATGTTTCGGCGGGAGCGGTTGGCACCGGGGAGCTGTTTTTT.